This T cell receptor beta chain comes out of a study of blood T cell repertoires in COVID-19. Using immunoSEQ multiplex PCR, the repertoire was profiled, and TCRdb retains in-frame clones only, with some absent. This table has approximately 150,000 clones, about four fifths appearing once. This receptor was identified in a human donor in a cohort sampled during active COVID-19. Sequencing input: peripheral blood.

CDR3 amino acids: CASSNLYAQNKFF. In DNA, the CDR3 is TGCGCCAGCAGCAACCTCTACGCCCAAAATAAGTTCTTC. This chain joins TRBV5-1 and TRBJ2-1; D remains ambiguous. Germline CDR1 reads SGHRS; CDR2 reads YFSETQ. The length of the CDR3 is 13 residues. Trimming took off 4 bases at V and 14 bases at J, with 19 bases between the two ends.